This TCR beta chain was identified in a study of cytomegalovirus exposure and HLA in healthy donors. Study results and limitations: It has been reported that TCR beta sequences accurately predicted the HLA-A and HLA-B alleles of most subjects. Rarity marked most TCR sequences, yet some public TCRs occurred in many donors. Later analysis identified 16,951 TCR beta sequences associated with HLA alleles, using a false discovery rate threshold of 0.05.

The PCR was carried out with 60 Vbeta primers and 13 Jbeta primers. Generated by immunoSEQ multiplex PCR, the TCRdb table keeps only in-frame clones and is missing some. The sample lists 200,000 to 250,000 clones, under 85% occurring once. The V and J ends lost 5 bases and 5 bases, in that order; junction bases with no gene match: 9. CDR3 length equals 16 residues. The germline CDR1 and CDR2 sequences are MDHEN and SYDVKM. Comment on this clone: The antigen is not known.

This rearrangement joins TRBV28 to TRBJ2-5, with TRBD1 identical over 12 bases. Sequencing input: PBMCs. This receptor was taken from a man in his forties or fifties in good health and CMV-seronegative. The CDR3 DNA sequence: TGTGCCAGCAGTCCGGCCTTGGGACAGGGGGCTGAGACCCAGTACTTC. Translation: CASSPALGQGAETQYF.